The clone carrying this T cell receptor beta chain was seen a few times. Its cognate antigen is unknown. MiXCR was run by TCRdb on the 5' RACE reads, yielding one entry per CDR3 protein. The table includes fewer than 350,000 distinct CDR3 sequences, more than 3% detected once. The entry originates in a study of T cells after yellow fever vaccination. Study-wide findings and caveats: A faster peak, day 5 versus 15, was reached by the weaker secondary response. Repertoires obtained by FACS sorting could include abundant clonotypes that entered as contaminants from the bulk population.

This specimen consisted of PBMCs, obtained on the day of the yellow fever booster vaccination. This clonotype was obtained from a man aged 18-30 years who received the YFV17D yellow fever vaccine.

Written as DNA, the CDR3 is TGTGCCAGTAGTGGGGACGGACAGGGATACGGAAGTGAGCAGTTCTTC. It specifies CASSGDGQGYGSEQFF. V and J are TRBV19 and TRBJ2-1, with 8 nucleotides matching TRBD1. Trimming cost V 5 bases and J 9 bases; bases outside gene matches: 15. The germline V gene encodes CDR1 LNHDA and CDR2 SQIVND (reference sequence). The CDR3 has 16 amino acids.